This T cell receptor (beta chain) was observed in a study of blood T cell repertoires in COVID-19. Turning to the study itself: PBMCs, B-cell-depleted T cells, or T cells were the source of the cDNA or gDNA that made up the material.

The CDR3 contains 13 residues. Trimming took 4 bases from V and 4 from J; bases not matched to a gene: 2. Germline values: CDR1 LNHDA, CDR2 SQIVND (reference sequence). As originally analysed: Quantification of nucleated cells was approximated via reference gene primer amplification. Produced via immunoSEQ multiplex PCR; TCRdb's table is partial and in-frame only. Clone size and V and J calls were adopted from that table, with D and trimming inferred from the DNA. This table has 89,000 or so clones, about 95% appearing once. Source material: peripheral blood. The clonotype comes from a human donor with active COVID-19. The donor label of this sample is uncertain. The chain is built from TRBV19 and TRBJ2-3; 7 bases fit TRBD2. The CDR3 protein is CASSRSGADTQYF. CDR3 nucleotides: TGTGCCAGTAGTAGGAGCGGGGCAGATACGCAGTATTTT. The full variable domain, its missing parts supplied by reference TRBV19 and TRBJ2-3, is DGGITQSPKYLFRKEGQNVTLSCEQNLNHDAMYWYRQDPGQGLRLIYYSQIVNDFQKGDIAEGYSVSREKKESFPLTVTSAQKNPTAFYLCASSRSGADTQYFGPGTRLTVL.